This record concerns one T cell receptor (beta chain) sequence. The antigen is undetermined. This sample is drawn from a study of T cells in women clearing cervical HPV infection. Whole-study context: HLA type stays a possible confounder, typing being limited. Points from the study as a whole: T-cell numbers per sample were unknown and may explain richness differences. Richness plus V gene abundances separated cases from controls with AUC about 0.83.

Sequencing was performed with immunoSEQ multiplex PCR; in TCRdb, only in-frame clones are kept and a portion is missing. This repertoire includes some 25,000 clones. This sequence was found in a woman aged 18-70 years with a cervical HPV16 infection that either progressed to CIN3+ or cleared (not recorded which). What was sequenced was blood buffy coat.

The CDR3 DNA, read in part, is TGCAGTGCCTTCTCAGGGGAGTCTGGAAACACC. It translates to CSAFSGESGNT. From start to end, the CDR3 is CSAFSGESGNTIYF. The chain employs TRBV20-1 and TRBJ1-3; D may be TRBD1 (6 bases). Read coverage stops 3 residues before the CDR3 terminus; the germline J gene supplies the remainder. V lost 6 bases, J lost 1 base, and 13 bases lay in between. The CDR3 sequence is 14 residues long. Germline V gene data show CDR1 as DFQATT and CDR2 as SNEGSKA (reference sequence).